This T cell receptor (beta chain) was observed in a study of technical replicates of blood from several donors. Only in-frame clones appear in the TCRdb table, and some are missing; sequencing was by immunoSEQ multiplex PCR. The data contain 50,000 to 70,000 clones, around 96% of them singletons. The V end lost 5 bases, the J end lost 0 bases, and 16 bases lay between the germline ends. CDR3 length: 17 residues. Germline V lookup: CDR1 SGHVS, CDR2 FQNEAQ. The gene calls are TRBV7-8 and TRBJ2-2; D possibly corresponds to TRBD2 (5 bases). Sequencing used PBMCs. The clonotype originates from a human donor in good health. Some clones in this sample may be carry-over from other donors' samples. CDR3 DNA sequence: TGTGCCAGCAGCCCCAGCGGACGGGGAGCGAACACCGGGGAGCTGTTTTTT. Its translation is CASSPSGRGANTGELFF.